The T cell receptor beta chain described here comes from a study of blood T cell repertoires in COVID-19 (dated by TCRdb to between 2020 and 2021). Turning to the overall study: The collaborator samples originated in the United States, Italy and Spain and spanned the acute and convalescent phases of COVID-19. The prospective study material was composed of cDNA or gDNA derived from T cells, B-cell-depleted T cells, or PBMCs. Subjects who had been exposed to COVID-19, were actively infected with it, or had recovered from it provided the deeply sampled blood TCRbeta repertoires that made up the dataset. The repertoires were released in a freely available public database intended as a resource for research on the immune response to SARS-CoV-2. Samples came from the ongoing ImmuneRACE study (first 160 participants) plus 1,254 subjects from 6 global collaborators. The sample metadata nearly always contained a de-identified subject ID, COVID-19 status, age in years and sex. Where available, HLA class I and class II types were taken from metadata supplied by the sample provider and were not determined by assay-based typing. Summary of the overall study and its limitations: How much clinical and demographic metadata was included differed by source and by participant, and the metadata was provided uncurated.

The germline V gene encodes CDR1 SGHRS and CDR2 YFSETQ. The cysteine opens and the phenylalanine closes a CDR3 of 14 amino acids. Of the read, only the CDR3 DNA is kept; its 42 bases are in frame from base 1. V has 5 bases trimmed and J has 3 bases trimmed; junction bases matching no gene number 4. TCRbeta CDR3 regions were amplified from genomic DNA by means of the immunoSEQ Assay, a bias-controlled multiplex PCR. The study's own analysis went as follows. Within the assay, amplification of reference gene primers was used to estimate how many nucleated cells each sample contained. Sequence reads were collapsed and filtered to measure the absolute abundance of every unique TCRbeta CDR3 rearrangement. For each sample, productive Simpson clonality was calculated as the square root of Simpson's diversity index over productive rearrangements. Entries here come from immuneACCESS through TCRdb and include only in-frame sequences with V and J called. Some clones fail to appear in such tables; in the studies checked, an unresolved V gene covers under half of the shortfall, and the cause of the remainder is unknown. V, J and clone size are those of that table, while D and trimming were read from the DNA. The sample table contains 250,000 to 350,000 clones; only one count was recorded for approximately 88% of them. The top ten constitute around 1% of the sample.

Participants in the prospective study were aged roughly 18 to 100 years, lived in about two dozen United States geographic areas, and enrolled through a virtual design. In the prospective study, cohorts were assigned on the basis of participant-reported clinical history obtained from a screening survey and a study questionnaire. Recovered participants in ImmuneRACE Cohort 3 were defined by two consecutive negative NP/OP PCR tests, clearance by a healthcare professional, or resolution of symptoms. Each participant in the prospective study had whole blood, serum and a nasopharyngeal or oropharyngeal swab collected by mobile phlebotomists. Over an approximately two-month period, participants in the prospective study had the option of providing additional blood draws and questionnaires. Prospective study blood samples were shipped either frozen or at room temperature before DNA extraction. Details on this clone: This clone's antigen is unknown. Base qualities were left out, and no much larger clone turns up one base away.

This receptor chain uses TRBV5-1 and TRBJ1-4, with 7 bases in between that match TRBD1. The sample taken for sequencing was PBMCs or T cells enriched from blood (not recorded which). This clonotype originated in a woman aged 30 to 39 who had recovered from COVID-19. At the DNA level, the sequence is TGCGCCAGCAGGAGGGGGCTGGCTAATGAAAAACTGTTTTTT. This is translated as CASRRGLANEKLFF.